Each of the 18 T cell receptor beta chains below was sequenced from the same sample in a study of cytomegalovirus exposure and HLA in healthy donors. The study ran its PCR with 60 Vbeta and 13 Jbeta primers. Assay used: immunoSEQ multiplex PCR; TCRdb lists only in-frame clones, some missing. Found here are about 190,000 clones, around 83% of them singletons; the top ten hold approximately 0.8%. Specimen: PBMCs. The receptors originated from a woman under 30 in good health and CMV-seronegative.

The chain couples TRBV2 to TRBJ1-1; D is unclear. V was cut by 4 bases and J by 5 bases, with 8 bases left in between. CDR1 is SNHLY and CDR2 is FYNNEI in the germline V gene. This CDR3 region has 12 residues. CDR3 region: CASSALLTEAFF. The CDR3 nucleotides are TGTGCCAGCAGTGCCCTCCTAACTGAAGCTTTCTTT.

This chain joins TRBV10-3 and TRBJ1-4; D remains unclear. The CDR3 runs 13 residues. The germline gives CDR1 ENHRY, CDR2 SYGVKD. V gave up 3 bases and J gave up 2 bases, with 4 bases separating them. CDR3: CAISDRTNEKLFF. The CDR3 bases are TGTGCCATCAGTGACAGGACTAATGAAAAACTGTTTTTT.

The CDR3 sequence: CASRRVEGTTEAFF. The DNA for the CDR3 is TGTGCCAGTAGACGGGTGGAGGGGACGACTGAAGCTTTCTTT. The gene calls are TRBV19 and TRBJ1-1; D is perhaps TRBD1 (5 bases). The CDR3 sequence is 14 residues long. CDR1 and CDR2 from the germline V gene are LNHDA and SQIVND (reference sequence). V lost 6 bases and J lost 5, with 16 bases in between.

The chain carries TRBV27 and TRBJ2-7, with D tentatively TRBD2 (5 bases). The V gene's germline CDR1 is MNHEY and CDR2 SMNVEV (reference sequence). The ends were cut back, 3 bases at V and 2 bases at J, with 8 bases in the middle. This CDR3 comprises 13 residues. The CDR3 spells CASSFLAPYEQYF. Here the CDR3 DNA reads TGTGCCAGCAGTTTTCTAGCCCCCTACGAGCAGTACTTC.

This chain uses TRBV11-2 with TRBJ1-1; D is perhaps TRBD1 (5 bases). The germline V gene encodes CDR1 SGHAT and CDR2 FQNNGV. The CDR3 is 15 residues long. V lost 4 bases and J lost 1, with 13 bases in between. CDR3 bases: TGTGCCAGCAGCTCATCCCCACAGGCGAACACTGAAGCTTTCTTT. Its protein is CASSSSPQANTEAFF.

V is TRBV5-4 and J is TRBJ2-7; D is possibly TRBD2 (5 bases). V shed 4 bases and J shed 0 bases, with 17 bases lying between them. The CDR3 covers 16 residues. Germline V gene data show CDR1 as SGHNT and CDR2 as YYREEE (reference sequence). The CDR3 nucleotides are TGTGCCAGCAGCCGATACATGGAGGAGCACTCCTACGAGCAGTACTTC. The encoded protein is CASSRYMEEHSYEQYF.

The CDR3 is CASSDLAGSNEQFF. The DNA of the CDR3 is TGTGCCAGCAGTGACCTAGCGGGAAGCAATGAGCAGTTCTTC. The chain uses TRBV2 and TRBJ2-1, with 9 bases matching TRBD2. Looked up from germline, CDR1 is SNHLY and CDR2 is FYNNEI. V lost 3 bases and J lost 6; bases outside the gene matches: 3. The CDR3 length is 14 residues.

The chain is built from TRBV5-6 and TRBJ2-4, with 8 nucleotides matching TRBD2. With 4 bases clipped from V and 0 bases from J, the junction kept 12 bases outside the gene matches. This CDR3 is 18 amino acids long. CDR1 and CDR2 from the germline V gene are SGHDT and YYEEEE. The chain's CDR3 is CASSAVVSGGVAKNIQYF. CDR3 sequence (DNA): TGTGCCAGCAGCGCGGTTGTATCGGGGGGGGTAGCCAAAAACATTCAGTACTTC.

This clone was seen only once. The chain links TRBV28 to TRBJ2-5; 9 nucleotides align to TRBD1. The CDR3 has 15 residues. J lost 3 bases, V lost 5 bases, and 7 bases had no gene match. The germline CDR1 and CDR2 sequences are MDHEN and SYDVKM. CDR3 in amino acids: CASSPSGTGKETQYF. The CDR3 DNA sequence: TGTGCCAGCAGTCCCTCGGGGACAGGGAAAGAGACCCAGTACTTC. The entire variable domain, with the rest obtained from reference TRBV28 and TRBJ2-5, is as follows: DVKVTQSSRYLVKRTGEKVFLECVQDMDHENMFWYRQDPGLGLRLIYFSYDVKMKEKGDIPEGYSVSREKKERFSLILESASTNQTSMYLCASSPSGTGKETQYFGPGTRLLVL.

The J gene is TRBJ2-2, the V gene TRBV6-1, with D maybe TRBD1 (6 bases). The CDR3 consists of 18 residues. Deletions cut 3 bases from V and 3 bases from J, with 20 bases between. CDR1 and CDR2 (germline): MNHNS, SASEGT. Here the CDR3 reads CASSEPSPRQADTGELFF. DNA for the CDR3: TGTGCCAGCAGTGAGCCGTCCCCTAGACAGGCCGACACCGGGGAGCTGTTTTTT.

The J gene is TRBJ2-7, the V gene TRBV7-9; TRBD1 agrees at 8 bases. V lost 5 bases to trimming and J lost 4 bases; unmatched junction nucleotides: 10. CDR1 and CDR2 (germline): SEHNR, FQNEAQ (reference sequence). The CDR3 length is 15 residues. The CDR3 is CASSHGDRGMYEQYF. CDR3 bases: TGTGCCAGCAGCCACGGTGACAGGGGAATGTACGAGCAGTACTTC.

The rearrangement links TRBV6-4 to TRBJ2-1; the D gene is possibly TRBD2 (6 bases). Germline CDR1 reads MRHNA; CDR2 reads SNTAGT. This CDR3 region has 13 residues. Trimming pared 4 bases from V and 8 bases from J, leaving 12 bases between. CDR3 nucleotide sequence: TGTGCCAGCAGTGCCTCCGGCGGGGATGAGCAGTTCTTC. Protein: CASSASGGDEQFF.

The chain combines TRBV6-6 with TRBJ2-1, with D perhaps matching TRBD2 (5 bases). The CDR3 extends over 15 amino acids. The germline V and J ends were trimmed by 8 bases and 7 bases, with 21 bases remaining between them. Germline V gene lookup returns CDR1 MNHNY and CDR2 SVGAGI (reference sequence). The CDR3 here is CASCSPSGPGNEQFF. In DNA form, the CDR3 reads TGTGCCAGCTGCTCTCCCAGCGGACCTGGGAATGAGCAGTTCTTC.

The chain links TRBV29-1 to TRBJ2-5; possible D gene TRBD2, 6 bases. This CDR3 spans 12 amino acids. CDR1 and CDR2 from the germline V gene are SQVTM and ANQGSEA. The V end lost 5 bases, the J end lost 6 bases, and 13 bases lay between the germline ends. Here the CDR3 reads CSVPTAGQTQYF. CDR3 in DNA: TGCAGCGTTCCCACGGCGGGGCAGACCCAGTACTTC. Full variable domain (remainder filled in from reference TRBV29-1 and TRBJ2-5): SAVISQKPSRDICQRGTSLTIQCQVDSQVTMMFWYRQQPGQSLTLIATANQGSEATYESGFVIDKFPISRPNLTFSTLTVSNMSPEDSSIYLCSVPTAGQTQYFGPGTRLLVL.

This clone has just one count. V gene TRBV4-1 combines with J gene TRBJ2-3, with D hard to call. V lost 4 bases to trimming and J lost 6 bases, with 8 bases between them. The germline V gene encodes CDR1 MGHRA and CDR2 YSYEKL. This CDR3 has 12 residues. The CDR3 DNA follows: TGCGCCAGCAGCCCTCAGGTGGATACGCAGTATTTT. Protein product: CASSPQVDTQYF.

This clone was picked up a small number of times. The chain uses TRBV5-1 and TRBJ1-1; 8 bases match TRBD1. In germline, CDR1 is SGHRS, CDR2 YFSETQ. The CDR3 loop spans 15 amino acids. Trimming cost V 4 bases and J 5 bases; bases outside gene matches: 10. DNA of the CDR3: TGCGCCAGCAGCACGTTGACAGGGGACGCTACTGAAGCTTTCTTT. Its protein product is CASSTLTGDATEAFF.

The rearrangement links TRBV6-5 to TRBJ1-1; D not resolved. Trimming pared 4 bases from V and 7 bases from J, leaving 13 bases between. The CDR3 is 13 amino acids. Germline V gives CDR1 MNHEY, CDR2 SVGAGI. CDR3: CASSWAQSVEAFF. For the CDR3, the DNA is TGTGCCAGCAGTTGGGCCCAGTCAGTTGAAGCTTTCTTT.

As concerns this clone: The germline gene is not matched at one end of the junction; a read error may be the cause. The chain uses TRBV2 and TRBJ1-1; TRBD1 agrees at 7 bases. CDR3 size: 12 residues. Germline V CDR1 and CDR2: SNHLY, FYNNEI. This chain's CDR3 is CANSTDRAEAFF. In nucleotides, the CDR3 is TGTGCCAACAGTACCGACAGGGCTGAAGCTTTCTTT.